This note documents a single T cell receptor beta chain sequence. The antigen is unknown. The record originates from a study of memory CD4+ T cells and cytomegalovirus serostatus. The sort gate was single viable CD3+CD4+CD8-CD45RO+ cells for memory CD4+ T cells. Serostatus was set by detecting CMV pp150, pp28, p38, p52 IgG. Original processing methods: After removing out-of-frame reads, 2 million to 2.5 million distinct TCRbeta sequences remained. The protocol was immunoSEQ multiplex PCR, while the TCRdb copy is restricted to in-frame clones and leaves out a portion. Clone size and the V and J calls come from that table; the DNA yielded D and trimming. The sample has roughly 56,000 clones; 82% are singletons. Whole-study results and caveats: CMV serostatus prediction reached median AUC 0.95, or 0.91 with US-trained model.

Germline assignment: CDR1 LGHNA and CDR2 YNFKEQ. The CDR3 covers 16 residues. V gave up 3 bases and J gave up 0 bases; unmatched junction bases: 4. The sequencing sample was made of memory CD4+ T cells from blood. The sequence was collected from an adult in good health and CMV-seronegative. The chain has TRBV4-2 and TRBJ2-3, with 9 bases identical to TRBD2. CDR3 sequence reads: CASSQGRGGSTDTQYF. The CDR3 DNA is TGTGCCAGCAGCCAGGGGCGGGGGGGGAGCACAGATACGCAGTATTTT.